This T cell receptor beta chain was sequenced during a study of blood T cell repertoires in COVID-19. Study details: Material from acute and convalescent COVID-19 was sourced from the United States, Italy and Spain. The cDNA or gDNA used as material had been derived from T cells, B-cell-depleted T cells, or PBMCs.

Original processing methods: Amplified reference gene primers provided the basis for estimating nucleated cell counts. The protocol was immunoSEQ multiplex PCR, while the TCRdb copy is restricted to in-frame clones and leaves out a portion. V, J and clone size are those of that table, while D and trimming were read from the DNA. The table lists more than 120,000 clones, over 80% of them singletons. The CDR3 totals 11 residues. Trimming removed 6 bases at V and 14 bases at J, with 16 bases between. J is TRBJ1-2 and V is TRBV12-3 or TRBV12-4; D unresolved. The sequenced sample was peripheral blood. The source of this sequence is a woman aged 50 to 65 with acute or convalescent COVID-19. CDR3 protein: CASSRGSAGTF. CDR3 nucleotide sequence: TGTGCCAGCAGCCGAGGCTCCGCGGGGACCTTC.